The clone carrying this TCR beta chain was detected a few times. Antigen: not known. The source of the sample is a study of T cell repertoires in cytomegalovirus infection. In the study overall: CMV epitopes in the study were HLA-C-restricted (recently identified) and HLA-B-restricted (well studied). Indicated by public TCR beta signatures were CMV infection and matching HLA type. Study findings and constraints: In two of eight donors, the top clonotype was HLA-C-restricted CMV-specific.

The junction had 5 bases not matched to a gene; V was cut back by 2 bases and J by 7 bases. CDR1 and CDR2 from the germline V gene are SGHTA and FQGNSA. The CDR3 extends over 16 amino acids. TCRdb fed the reads into MiXCR, producing one record per CDR3 protein. The sample shows fewer than 650,000 distinct CDR3 sequences, 40% of them seen only once. This TCR was recovered from a human donor in good health (CMV status not recorded). Some clones in this sample may be carry-over from other donors' samples. The sequenced sample was cultured PBMCs, obtained from culture after CMV antigen stimulation. The V and J genes are TRBV7-2 and TRBJ2-2; 12 bases are shared with TRBD1. This CDR3 reads CASSLLGQGANGELFF. The CDR3 DNA reads as TGTGCCAGCAGCTTATTGGGACAGGGGGCAAACGGGGAGCTGTTTTTT.